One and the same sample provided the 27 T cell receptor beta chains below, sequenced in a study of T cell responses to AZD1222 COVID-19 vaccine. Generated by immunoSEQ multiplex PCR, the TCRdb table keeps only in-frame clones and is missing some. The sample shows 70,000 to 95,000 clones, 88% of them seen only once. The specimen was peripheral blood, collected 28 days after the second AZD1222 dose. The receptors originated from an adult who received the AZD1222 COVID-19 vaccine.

CDR3 loop: CAWSAMGGNTIYF. The CDR3, as DNA: TGTGCCTGGAGTGCGATGGGGGGAAACACCATATATTTT. The chain employs TRBV30 and TRBJ1-3; D is uncertain. Trimming took 1 base from V and 4 from J, leaving 8 bases between them. Germline V gives CDR1 GTSNPN, CDR2 SVGIG (reference sequence). The CDR3 sequence is 13 residues long.

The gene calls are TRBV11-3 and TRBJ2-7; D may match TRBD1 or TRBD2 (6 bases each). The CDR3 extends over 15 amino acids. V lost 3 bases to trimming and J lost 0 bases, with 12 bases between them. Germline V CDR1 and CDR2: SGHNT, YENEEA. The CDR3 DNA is TGTGCCAGCAGCTTCGGGGGCGGGAACTCCTACGAGCAGTACTTC. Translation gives CASSFGGGNSYEQYF.

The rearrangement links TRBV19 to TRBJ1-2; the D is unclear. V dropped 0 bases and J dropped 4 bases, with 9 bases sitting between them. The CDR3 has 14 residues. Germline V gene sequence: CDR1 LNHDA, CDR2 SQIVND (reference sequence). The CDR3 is CASSIDRPPYGYTF. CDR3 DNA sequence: TGTGCCAGTAGTATAGATCGGCCTCCCTATGGCTACACCTTC.

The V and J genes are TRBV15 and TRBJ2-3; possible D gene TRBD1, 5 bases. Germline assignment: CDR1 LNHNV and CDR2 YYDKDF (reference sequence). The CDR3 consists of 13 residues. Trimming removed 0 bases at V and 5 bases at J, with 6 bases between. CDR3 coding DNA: TGTGCCACCAGCAGAGATCAGGGAGATACGCAGTATTTT. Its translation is CATSRDQGDTQYF.

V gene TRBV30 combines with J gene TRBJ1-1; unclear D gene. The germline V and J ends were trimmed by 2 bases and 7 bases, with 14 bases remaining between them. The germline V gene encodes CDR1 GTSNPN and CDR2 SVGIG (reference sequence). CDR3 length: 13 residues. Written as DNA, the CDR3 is TGTGCCTGGAGTATTTCTAGGGCGAGTGAAGCTTTCTTT. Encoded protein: CAWSISRASEAFF.

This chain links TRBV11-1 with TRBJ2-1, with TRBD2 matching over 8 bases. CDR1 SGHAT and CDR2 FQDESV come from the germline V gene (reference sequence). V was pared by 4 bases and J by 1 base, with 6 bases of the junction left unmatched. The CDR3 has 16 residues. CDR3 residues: CASSSSGRKSYNEQFF. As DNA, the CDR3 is TGTGCCAGCAGCTCTAGCGGGCGAAAGTCCTACAATGAGCAGTTCTTC.

As DNA, the CDR3 is TGTGCCAGCTCAGCGCGACAGGGGCAGACAGATACGCAGTATTTT. Encoded protein: CASSARQGQTDTQYF. The chain uses TRBV18 and TRBJ2-3; 8 bases map to TRBD1. The germline V gene has CDR1 KGHSH and CDR2 LQKENI. The CDR3 extends over 15 amino acids. The junction had 7 bases not matched to a gene; V was cut back by 5 bases and J by 3 bases.

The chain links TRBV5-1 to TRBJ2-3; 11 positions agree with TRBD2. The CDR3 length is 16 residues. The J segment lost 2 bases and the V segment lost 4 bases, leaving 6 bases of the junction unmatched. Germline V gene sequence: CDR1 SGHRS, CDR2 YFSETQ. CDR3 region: CASSMGLAVVTDTQYF. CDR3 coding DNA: TGCGCCAGCAGCATGGGACTAGCGGTAGTCACAGATACGCAGTATTTT.

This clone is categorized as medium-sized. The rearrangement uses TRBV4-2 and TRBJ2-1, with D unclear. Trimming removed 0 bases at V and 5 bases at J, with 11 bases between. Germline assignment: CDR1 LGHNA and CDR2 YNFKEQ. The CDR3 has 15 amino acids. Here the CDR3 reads CASSQDEEAHNEQFF. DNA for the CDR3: TGTGCCAGCAGCCAAGATGAGGAAGCGCACAATGAGCAGTTCTTC.

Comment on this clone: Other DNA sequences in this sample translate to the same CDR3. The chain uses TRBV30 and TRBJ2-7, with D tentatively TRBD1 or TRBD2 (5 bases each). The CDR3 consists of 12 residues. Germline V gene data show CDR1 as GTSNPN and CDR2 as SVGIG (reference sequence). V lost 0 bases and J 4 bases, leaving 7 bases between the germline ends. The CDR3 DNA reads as TGTGCCTGGAGTGTGGGGGTTTACGAGCAGTACTTC. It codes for CAWSVGVYEQYF.

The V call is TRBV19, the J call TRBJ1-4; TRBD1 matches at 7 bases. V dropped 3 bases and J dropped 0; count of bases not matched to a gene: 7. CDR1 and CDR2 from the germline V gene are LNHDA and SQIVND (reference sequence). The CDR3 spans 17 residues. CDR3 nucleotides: TGTGCCAGTAGTATCCCAGGACAGGCTCCAACTAATGAAAAACTGTTTTTT. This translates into CASSIPGQAPTNEKLFF.

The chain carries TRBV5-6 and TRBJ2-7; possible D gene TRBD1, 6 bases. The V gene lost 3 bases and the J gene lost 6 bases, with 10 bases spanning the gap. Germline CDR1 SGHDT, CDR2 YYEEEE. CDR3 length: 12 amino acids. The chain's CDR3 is CASSWGLGEQYF. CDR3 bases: TGTGCCAGCAGCTGGGGGCTCGGCGAGCAGTACTTC.

The CDR3 here is CATSPAGTGGNTEAFF. The CDR3 DNA reads as TGTGCCACCAGTCCGGCCGGGACAGGGGGCAACACTGAAGCTTTCTTT. The V call is TRBV24-1, the J call TRBJ1-1; 12 nucleotides match TRBD1. Trimming removed 6 bases from V and 2 bases from J; junction bases left unmatched: 6. Per germline, CDR1 KGHDR and CDR2 SFDVKD. There are 16 residues in the CDR3.

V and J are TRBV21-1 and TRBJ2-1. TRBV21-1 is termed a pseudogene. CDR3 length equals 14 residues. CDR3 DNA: TGTGCCAGCAGCCCCCTGCTTTCTTGCAATGAGCAGTTCTTC. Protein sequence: CASSPLLSCNEQFF.

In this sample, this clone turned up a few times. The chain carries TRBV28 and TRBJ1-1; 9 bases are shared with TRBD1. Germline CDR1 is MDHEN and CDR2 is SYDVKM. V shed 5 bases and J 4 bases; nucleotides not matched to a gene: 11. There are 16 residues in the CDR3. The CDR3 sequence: CASSTRHRGPSTEAFF. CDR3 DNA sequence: TGTGCCAGCAGTACCCGGCACAGGGGGCCGAGCACTGAAGCTTTCTTT.

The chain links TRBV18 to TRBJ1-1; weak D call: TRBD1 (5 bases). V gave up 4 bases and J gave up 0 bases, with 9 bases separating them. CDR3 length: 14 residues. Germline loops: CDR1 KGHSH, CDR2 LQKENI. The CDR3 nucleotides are TGTGCCAGCTCACTGGGACGGATGAACACTGAAGCTTTCTTT. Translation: CASSLGRMNTEAFF.

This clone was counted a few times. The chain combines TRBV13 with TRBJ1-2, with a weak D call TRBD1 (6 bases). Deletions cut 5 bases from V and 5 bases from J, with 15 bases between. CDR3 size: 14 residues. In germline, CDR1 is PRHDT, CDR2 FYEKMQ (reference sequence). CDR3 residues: CASSAGGDIYGYTF. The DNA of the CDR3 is TGTGCCAGCAGCGCCGGGGGGGACATTTATGGCTACACCTTC.

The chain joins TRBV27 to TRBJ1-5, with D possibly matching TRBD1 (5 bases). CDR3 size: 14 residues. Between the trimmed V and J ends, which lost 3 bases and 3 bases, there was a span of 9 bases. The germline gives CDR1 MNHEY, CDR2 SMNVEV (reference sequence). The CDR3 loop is CASSFSGPNQPQHF. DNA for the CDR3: TGTGCCAGCAGTTTTTCGGGGCCCAATCAGCCCCAGCATTTT.

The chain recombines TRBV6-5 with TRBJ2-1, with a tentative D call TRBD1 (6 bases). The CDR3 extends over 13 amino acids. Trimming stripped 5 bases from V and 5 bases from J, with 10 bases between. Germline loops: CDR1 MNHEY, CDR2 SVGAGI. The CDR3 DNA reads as TGTGCCAGCAGTCCCGGGACACACAATGAGCAGTTCTTC. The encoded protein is CASSPGTHNEQFF.

CDR3 DNA: TGTGCCAGCAGACAGAACACCGGGGAGCTGTTTTTT. Encoded protein: CASRQNTGELFF. The chain carries TRBV12-3 or TRBV12-4 and TRBJ2-2, with D uncertain. The CDR3 is made up of 12 amino acids. The V end was cut by 6 bases, the J end by 1 base, with 3 bases between.

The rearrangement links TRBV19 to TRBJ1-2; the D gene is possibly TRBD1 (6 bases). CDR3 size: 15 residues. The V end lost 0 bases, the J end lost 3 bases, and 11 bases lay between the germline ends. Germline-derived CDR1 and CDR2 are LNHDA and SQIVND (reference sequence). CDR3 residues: CASSIDGGGYYGYTF. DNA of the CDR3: TGTGCCAGTAGTATAGATGGGGGCGGCTACTATGGCTACACCTTC.

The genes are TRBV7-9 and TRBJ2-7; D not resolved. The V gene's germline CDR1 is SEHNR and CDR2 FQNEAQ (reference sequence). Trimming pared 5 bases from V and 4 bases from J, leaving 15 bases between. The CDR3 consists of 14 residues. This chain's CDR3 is CASSASIQAYEQYF. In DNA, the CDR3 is TGTGCCAGCAGCGCCTCCATTCAGGCGTACGAGCAGTACTTC.

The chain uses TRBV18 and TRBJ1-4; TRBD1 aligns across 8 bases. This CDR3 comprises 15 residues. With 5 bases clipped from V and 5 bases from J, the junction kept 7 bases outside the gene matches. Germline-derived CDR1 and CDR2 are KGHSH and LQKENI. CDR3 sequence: CASSIDRGGNEKLFF. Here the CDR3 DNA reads TGTGCCAGCTCAATCGACAGGGGAGGAAATGAAAAACTGTTTTTT.

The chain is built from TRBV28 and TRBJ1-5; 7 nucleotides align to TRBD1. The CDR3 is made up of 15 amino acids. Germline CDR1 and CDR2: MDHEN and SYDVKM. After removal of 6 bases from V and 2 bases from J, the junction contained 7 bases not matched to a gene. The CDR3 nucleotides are TGTGCCAGCAGCTATACAGGGGCCCGCAATCAGCCCCAGCATTTT. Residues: CASSYTGARNQPQHF.

The DNA for the CDR3 is TGTGCCACCAGTGATTTCTCCGGGACAGGAGACGAAAAACTGTTTTTT. This gives the protein CATSDFSGTGDEKLFF. This sequence joins TRBV24-1 and TRBJ1-4, with 8 bases fitting TRBD1. CDR1 is KGHDR, CDR2 SFDVKD, per germline. Germline trimming cut 1 base from V and 8 bases from J; bases unmatched to any gene: 8. The CDR3 totals 16 residues.

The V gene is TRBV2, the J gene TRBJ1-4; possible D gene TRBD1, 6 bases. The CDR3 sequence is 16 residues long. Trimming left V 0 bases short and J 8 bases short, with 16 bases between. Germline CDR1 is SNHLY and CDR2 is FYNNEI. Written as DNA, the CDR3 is TGTGCCAGCAGTGAAGCGCGCGGGGGCGGAAACGAAAAACTGTTTTTT. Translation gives CASSEARGGGNEKLFF.

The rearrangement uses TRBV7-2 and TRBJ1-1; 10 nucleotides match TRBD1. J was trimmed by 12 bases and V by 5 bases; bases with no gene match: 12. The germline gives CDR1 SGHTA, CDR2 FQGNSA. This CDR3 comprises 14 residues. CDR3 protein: CASSPRPGQGPPFF. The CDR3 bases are TGTGCCAGCAGCCCGCGACCGGGACAGGGGCCGCCTTTCTTT.